This TCR beta chain was retrieved from a study of blood T cell repertoires in COVID-19. Study information: Nucleic acid was either cDNA or gDNA, and it came from T cells, B-cell-depleted T cells, or PBMCs.

Authors' analysis steps: For nucleated cells, counts were estimated from reference gene primer amplification. The data were produced by immunoSEQ multiplex PCR, yet TCRdb's version contains in-frame clones alone and is incomplete. That table furnishes V, J and clone size, whereas the DNA furnished D and trimming. The data show roughly 170,000 clones, 81% seen once. The V gene lost 6 bases and the J gene lost 2 bases, with 8 bases spanning the gap. Germline V CDR1 and CDR2: MDHEN, SYDVKM. The CDR3 length is 13 residues. This clone was seen a few times. The sequencing sample was made of PBMCs or T cells enriched from blood (not recorded which). The sequence derives from a middle-aged woman with acute COVID-19. The chain is built from TRBV28 and TRBJ2-1, with D perhaps matching TRBD1 (6 bases). The CDR3 region has the DNA TGTGCCAGCAGACAGGGTACCTACAATGAGCAGTTCTTC. It yields the protein CASRQGTYNEQFF.